The 5 T cell receptor beta chains given below trace back to one sample, sequenced in a study of spatial heterogeneity in lung cancer. TCRdb re-called the 5' RACE reads with MiXCR, one entry per CDR3 protein. The table records about 6,900 distinct CDR3 sequences, less than 5% of them present only once. Regarding time point: sample taken at primary tumor resection. Tumor, nontumor lung or frozen PBMC supplied whole RNA, sequenced without sorting. The specimen comprised normal lung tissue next to the tumor, sampled at surgery. The receptors shown here come from a female donor with early-stage non-small cell lung cancer.

This clonotype was observed many times. This beta chain is a stray read from a library made for alpha chains; its abundance is not meaningful. The chain combines TRBV20-1 with TRBJ1-5, with D hard to call. Germline-derived CDR1 and CDR2 are DFQATT and SNEGSKA (reference sequence). The length of the CDR3 is 14 residues. V was trimmed by 6 bases and J by 0 bases, leaving 12 bases between them. CDR3 bases: TGCAGTGCCCTCCAACTCTATAGCAATCAGCCCCAGCATTTT. Protein product: CSALQLYSNQPQHF.

This clonotype was detected many times. This beta chain came through as a stray read in a library set up for alpha chains, and its size says little. The genes are TRBV6-1 and TRBJ1-5; TRBD1 matches 7 bases. The CDR3 sequence is 15 residues long. Germline CDR1 reads MNHNS; CDR2 reads SASEGT. V was pared by 6 bases and J by 1 base, with 6 bases of the junction left unmatched. DNA of the CDR3: TGTGCCAGCAGCTCACAGGGGTTCAGCAATCAGCCCCAGCATTTT. This translates into CASSSQGFSNQPQHF.

This clonotype was picked up many times. Little can be read into the size of this beta chain, an off-target read in a library designed for alpha chains. This rearrangement joins TRBV20-1 to TRBJ2-6; perhaps TRBD1 as D (5 bases). Germline V gives CDR1 DFQATT, CDR2 SNEGSKA (reference sequence). The CDR3 is made up of 17 amino acids. Between the trimmed V and J ends, which lost 1 base and 0 bases, there was a span of 13 bases. The CDR3 region is CSARGQSSSSGANVLTF. CDR3 DNA: TGCAGTGCTAGAGGACAGTCCTCAAGCTCTGGGGCCAACGTCCTGACTTTC.

Many counts were recorded for this clonotype. Found in a library prepared for alpha chains, this beta chain is an off-target read, and its abundance has little meaning. CDR3 in DNA: TGTGCCATCAGGCCCTCCCGGGACAGGGTGGAGACCCAGTACTTC. The encoded protein is CAIRPSRDRVETQYF. This chain connects TRBV10-3 to TRBJ2-5; the match to TRBD1 covers 9 bases. CDR1 ENHRY and CDR2 SYGVKD come from the germline V gene. The V gene end was trimmed by 6 bases and the J gene end by 5 bases; junction bases not matched to a gene: 10. The CDR3 has 15 amino acids.

This clonotype is categorized as medium-sized. This beta chain turned up in a library designed for alpha chains; as an off-target read, its abundance says little. V and J are TRBV12-3 or TRBV12-4 and TRBJ2-3; 13 bases map to TRBD2. V was clipped by 7 bases and J by 0 bases; unmatched bases: 10. CDR3 size: 18 residues. CDR3 amino acids: CASTRTSGGTISTDTQYF. CDR3 nucleotide sequence: TGTGCCAGCACCCGGACTAGCGGGGGCACGATAAGCACAGATACGCAGTATTTT.